This is a list of T cell receptor beta chains from one sample in a study of T cell changes during pregnancy in multiple sclerosis. The protocol was immunoSEQ multiplex PCR, while the TCRdb copy is restricted to in-frame clones and leaves out a portion. The data contain about 38,000 clones, over 80% of them seen just once; the ten biggest clones take up over 0.3%. The source was CD4+ T cells from peripheral blood mononuclear cells, collected in the third trimester of pregnancy. These receptors originate from a female donor in good health, enrolled as a control in a pregnancy study. CDR3s include the opening cysteine and the closing phenylalanine or tryptophan. D genes are given only for firm matches. Some rows have no size entry. The others give once, few or many, or a class for an expanded clone.

TRBJ2-7	-	-	TRBV5-5	CASSFQDANDEQYF	TGTGCCAGCAGCTTCCAGGATGCCAACGACGAGCAGTACTTC
TRBJ2-1	-	-	TRBV18	CASSYSQGALSYNEQFF	TGTGCCAGTTCCTATTCCCAGGGCGCGTTATCCTACAATGAGCAGTTCTTC
TRBJ1-4	-	TRBD1	TRBV7-2	CASSPRQGADEKLFF	TGTGCCAGCAGCCCGCGACAGGGGGCGGATGAAAAACTGTTTTTT
TRBJ2-2	-	TRBD2	TRBV9	CASSVVAGGTGELFF	TGTGCCAGCAGCGTAGTTGCGGGGGGCACCGGGGAGCTGTTTTTT
TRBJ2-7	-	TRBD1	TRBV5-4	CASSRTGVDSYEQYF	TGTGCCAGCAGCCGGACAGGTGTTGACTCCTACGAGCAGTACTTC
TRBJ2-7	-	TRBD2	TRBV7-9	CASSLFRTSGIHEQYF	TGTGCCAGCAGCTTGTTCCGGACTAGCGGGATTCACGAGCAGTACTTC
TRBJ2-3	-	-	TRBV5-1	CATQGAITDTQYF	TGCGCCACTCAAGGGGCTATCACAGATACGCAGTATTTT
TRBJ2-3	-	-	TRBV12-5	CASGLVQGLPTDTQYF	TGTGCTAGTGGTTTGGTACAGGGACTACCCACAGATACGCAGTATTTT
TRBJ2-1	-	TRBD2	TRBV10-3	CAISDRTSGINNEQFF	TGTGCCATCAGTGACAGGACTAGCGGTATCAACAATGAGCAGTTCTTC
TRBJ2-2	few	-	TRBV4-2	CASSQAGGNTGELFF	TGTGCCAGCAGCCAAGCCGGCGGGAACACCGGGGAGCTGTTTTTT
TRBJ1-2	-	TRBD1	TRBV5-1	CASSPGVGQSIGGYTF	TGCGCCAGCAGCCCGGGAGTGGGACAGTCAATTGGTGGCTACACCTTC
TRBJ2-1	-	-	TRBV9	CASRLPGGEQFF	TGTGCCAGCAGGCTTCCCGGGGGAGAGCAGTTCTTC
TRBJ2-7	-	-	TRBV9	CASSVGAGPHSEQYF	TGTGCCAGCAGCGTAGGGGCAGGGCCACACTCTGAGCAGTACTTC
TRBJ1-2	-	-	TRBV18	CASSPERDYGYTF	TGTGCCAGCTCCCCCGAGAGGGACTATGGCTACACCTTC
TRBJ1-6	-	-	TRBV5-1	CASSLDGGDSPLHF	TGCGCCAGCAGCTTGGACGGAGGGGATTCACCCCTCCACTTT
TRBJ2-3	once	-	TRBV7-9	CASSFGVQGGTDTQYF	TGTGCCAGCAGCTTCGGGGTACAGGGAGGCACAGATACGCAGTATTTT
TRBJ1-1	-	-	TRBV4-2	CASSPWTGAQGSTEAFF	TGTGCCAGCAGCCCATGGACTGGGGCGCAGGGGAGCACTGAAGCTTTCTTT
TRBJ1-1	-	TRBD1	TRBV6-1	CASSEGTGRLGAFF	TGTGCCAGCAGTGAAGGGACAGGTCGCTTGGGGGCTTTCTTT
TRBJ2-7	-	-	TRBV18	CASSSAQTSYEQYF	TGTGCCAGCTCATCCGCACAGACCTCCTACGAGCAGTACTTC
TRBJ2-7	-	-	TRBV6-5	CASSYSFGSSYEQYF	TGTGCCAGCAGTTACTCGTTCGGGAGCTCCTACGAGCAGTACTTC
TRBJ1-6	-	TRBD1	TRBV5-4	CASSAYRGKNSPLHF	TGTGCCAGCAGCGCATACAGGGGGAAGAATTCACCCCTCCACTTT
TRBJ1-1	-	-	TRBV4-1	CASSQDADTEAFF	TGCGCCAGCAGCCAAGATGCAGACACTGAAGCTTTCTTT
TRBJ1-3	-	-	TRBV7-7	CASSLGSGAGNTIYF	TGTGCTAGCAGCTTAGGGTCGGGGGCTGGAAACACCATATATTTT
TRBJ1-4	-	-	TRBV4-1	CASSPRAGPNEKLFF	TGCGCCAGCAGCCCCCGGGCAGGGCCAAATGAAAAACTGTTTTTT
TRBJ1-2	-	TRBD1	TRBV27	CASSLQGANDGYTF	TGTGCCAGCAGTTTACAGGGGGCGAACGATGGCTACACCTTC
TRBJ1-5	-	-	TRBV5-5	CASSSLNQPQHF	TGTGCCAGCAGCTCTCTTAATCAGCCCCAGCATTTT
TRBJ2-1	-	-	TRBV27	CAVQGSSYNEQFF	TGTGCCGTCCAGGGGAGCTCCTACAATGAGCAGTTCTTC
TRBJ2-3	-	-	TRBV11-2	CASSLGGGHGTDTQYF	TGTGCCAGCAGCTTAGGGGGGGGGCACGGCACAGATACGCAGTATTTT
TRBJ2-7	-	TRBD1	TRBV5-4	CASSSGQGVNEQYF	TGTGCCAGCAGTTCCGGACAGGGGGTTAACGAGCAGTACTTC
TRBJ2-7	once	-	TRBV18	CASSPVIATGWGYEQYF	TGTGCCAGCTCACCAGTTATAGCGACAGGCTGGGGCTACGAGCAGTACTTC
TRBJ2-1	-	TRBD2	TRBV11-2	CASSRFGTSGGSSYNEQFF	TGTGCCAGCAGCCGATTTGGGACTAGCGGGGGGAGCTCCTACAATGAGCAGTTCTTC
TRBJ2-7	-	TRBD1	TRBV2	CASRMARDSLSEQYF	TGTGCCAGCAGGATGGCAAGGGACAGCCTAAGCGAGCAGTACTTC
TRBJ2-1	-	TRBD2	TRBV7-3	CASSLTSGGRNEQFF	TGTGCCAGCAGCTTAACCAGCGGGGGGCGGAATGAGCAGTTCTTC
TRBJ2-6	-	-	TRBV14	CASSPFGQGMAGANVLTF	TGTGCCAGCAGCCCATTCGGGCAGGGGATGGCTGGGGCCAACGTCCTGACTTTC
TRBJ2-1	-	TRBD2	TRBV5-6	CASSLSSGGYNEQFF	TGTGCCAGCAGCTTGAGTTCGGGAGGCTACAATGAGCAGTTCTTC
TRBJ2-3	once	TRBD2	TRBV2	CASRPWAGATDTQYF	TGTGCCAGCAGACCCTGGGCGGGAGCGACAGATACGCAGTATTTT
TRBJ1-4	once	TRBD1	TRBV16	CASSQGTGNEKLFF	TGTGCCAGCAGCCAGGGGACAGGGAACGAAAAACTGTTTTTT
TRBJ2-7	once	TRBD2	TRBV4-1	CASSQESGAGGPDYEQYF	TGCGCCAGCAGCCAAGAGTCGGGAGCGGGAGGGCCGGACTACGAGCAGTACTTC
TRBJ1-3	-	-	TRBV28	CASSLPTGSSGNTIYF	TGTGCCAGCAGTTTACCGACAGGTAGCTCTGGAAACACCATATATTTT
TRBJ2-3	-	TRBD2	TRBV6-5	CASSLSGGAEDTQYF	TGTGCCAGCAGTCTCAGCGGGGGGGCCGAAGATACGCAGTATTTT
TRBJ2-7	once	TRBD1	TRBV19	CASSIGQGAYEQYF	TGTGCCAGTAGTATCGGCCAGGGGGCATACGAGCAGTACTTC